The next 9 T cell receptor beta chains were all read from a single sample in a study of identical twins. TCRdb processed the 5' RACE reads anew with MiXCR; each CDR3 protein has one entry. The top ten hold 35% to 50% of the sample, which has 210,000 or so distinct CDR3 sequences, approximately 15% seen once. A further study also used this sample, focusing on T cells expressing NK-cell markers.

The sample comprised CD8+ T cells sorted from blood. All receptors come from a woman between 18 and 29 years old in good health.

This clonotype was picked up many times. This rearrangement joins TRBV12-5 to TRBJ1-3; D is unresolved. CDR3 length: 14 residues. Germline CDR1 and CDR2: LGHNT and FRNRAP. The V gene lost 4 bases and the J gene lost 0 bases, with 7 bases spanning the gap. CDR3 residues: CASGSPLSGNTIYF. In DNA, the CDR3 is TGTGCTAGTGGTTCCCCCCTCTCTGGAAACACCATATATTTT.

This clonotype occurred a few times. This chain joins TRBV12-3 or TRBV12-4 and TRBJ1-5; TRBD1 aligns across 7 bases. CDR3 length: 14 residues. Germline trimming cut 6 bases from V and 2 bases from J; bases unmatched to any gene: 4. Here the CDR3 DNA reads TGTGCCAGCAGGCTAGGACAGGGCAATCAGCCCCAGCATTTT. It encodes CASRLGQGNQPQHF.

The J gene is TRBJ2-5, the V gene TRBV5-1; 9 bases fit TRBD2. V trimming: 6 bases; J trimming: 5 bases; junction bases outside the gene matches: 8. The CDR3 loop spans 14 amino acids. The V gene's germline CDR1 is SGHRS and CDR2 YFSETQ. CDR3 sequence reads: CASKSTSGGETQYF. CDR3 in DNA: TGCGCCAGCAAATCGACTAGCGGAGGGGAGACCCAGTACTTC.

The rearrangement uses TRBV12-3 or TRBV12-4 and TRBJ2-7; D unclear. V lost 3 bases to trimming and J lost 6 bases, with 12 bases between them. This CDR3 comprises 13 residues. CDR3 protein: CASSFGAGPEQYF. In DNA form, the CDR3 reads TGTGCCAGCAGTTTTGGCGCAGGCCCCGAGCAGTACTTC.

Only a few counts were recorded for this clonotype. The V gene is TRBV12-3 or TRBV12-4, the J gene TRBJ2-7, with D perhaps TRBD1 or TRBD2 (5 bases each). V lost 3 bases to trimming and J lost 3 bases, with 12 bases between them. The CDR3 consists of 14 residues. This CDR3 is CASSFGTGNYEQYF. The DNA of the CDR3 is TGTGCCAGCAGTTTCGGGACCGGAAACTACGAGCAGTACTTC.

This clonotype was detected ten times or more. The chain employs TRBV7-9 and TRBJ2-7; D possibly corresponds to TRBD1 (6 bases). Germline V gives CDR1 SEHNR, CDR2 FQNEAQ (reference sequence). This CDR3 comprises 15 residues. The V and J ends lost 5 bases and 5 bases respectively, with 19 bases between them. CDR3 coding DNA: TGTGCCAGCAGCCCTCCTGACAGGCAAGGGAACGAGCAGTACTTC. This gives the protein CASSPPDRQGNEQYF. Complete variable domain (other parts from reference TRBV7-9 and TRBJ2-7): DTGVSQNPRHKITKRGQNVTFRCDPISEHNRLYWYRQTLGQGPEFLTYFQNEAQLEKSRLLSDRFSAERPKGSFSTLEIQRTEQGDSAMYLCASSPPDRQGNEQYFGPGTRLTVT.

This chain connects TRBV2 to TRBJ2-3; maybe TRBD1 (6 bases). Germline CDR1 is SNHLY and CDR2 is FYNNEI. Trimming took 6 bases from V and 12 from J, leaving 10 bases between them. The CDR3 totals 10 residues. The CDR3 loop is CASSQGSQYF. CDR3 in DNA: TGTGCCAGCAGCCAGGGGTCTCAGTATTTT.

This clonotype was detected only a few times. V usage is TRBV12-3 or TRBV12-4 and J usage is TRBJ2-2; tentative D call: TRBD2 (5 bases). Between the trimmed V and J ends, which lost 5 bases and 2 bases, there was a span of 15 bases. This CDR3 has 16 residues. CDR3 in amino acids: CASSGLEGLNTGELFF. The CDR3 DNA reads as TGTGCCAGCAGTGGCCTCGAGGGATTAAACACCGGGGAGCTGTTTTTT.

The CDR3 here is CASSSPSSGGEWSTGELFF. The CDR3 DNA is TGTGCCAGCAGCTCCCCGTCTAGCGGGGGAGAATGGAGCACCGGGGAGCTGTTTTTT. This chain connects TRBV11-2 to TRBJ2-2; 10 nucleotides line up with TRBD2. CDR1 SGHAT and CDR2 FQNNGV come from the germline V gene. V trimming: 4 bases; J trimming: 4 bases; junction bases outside the gene matches: 15. The CDR3 covers 19 residues.